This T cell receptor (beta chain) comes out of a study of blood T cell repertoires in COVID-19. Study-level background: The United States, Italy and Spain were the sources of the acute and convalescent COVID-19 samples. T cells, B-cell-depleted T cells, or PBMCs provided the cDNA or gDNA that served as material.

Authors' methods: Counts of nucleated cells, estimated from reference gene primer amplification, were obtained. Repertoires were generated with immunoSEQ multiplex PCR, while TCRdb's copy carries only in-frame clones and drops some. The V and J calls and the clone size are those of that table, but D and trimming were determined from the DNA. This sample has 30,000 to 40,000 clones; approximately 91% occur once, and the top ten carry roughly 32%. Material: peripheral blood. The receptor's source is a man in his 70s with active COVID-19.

The CDR3 loop reads CASSRTGSPKNIQYF. The CDR3 nucleotides read TGTGCCAGTAGCCGGACAGGGAGCCCCAAAAACATTCAGTACTTC. The chain is built from TRBV19 and TRBJ2-4; the match to TRBD1 covers 8 bases. Germline lookup yields CDR1 LNHDA and CDR2 SQIVND (reference sequence). The V gene end was trimmed by 6 bases and the J gene end by 2 bases; junction bases not matched to a gene: 6. The CDR3 has 15 amino acids.